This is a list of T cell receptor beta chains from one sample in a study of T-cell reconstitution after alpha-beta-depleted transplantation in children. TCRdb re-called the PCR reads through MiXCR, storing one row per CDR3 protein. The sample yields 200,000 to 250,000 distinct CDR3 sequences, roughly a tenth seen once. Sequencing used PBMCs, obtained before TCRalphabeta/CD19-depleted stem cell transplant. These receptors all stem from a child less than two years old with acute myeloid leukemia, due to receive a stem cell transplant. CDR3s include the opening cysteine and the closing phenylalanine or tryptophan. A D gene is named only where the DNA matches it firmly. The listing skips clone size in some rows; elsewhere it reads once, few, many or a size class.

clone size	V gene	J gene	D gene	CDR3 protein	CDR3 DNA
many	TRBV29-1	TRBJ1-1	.	CSVQRPLLNTEAFF	TGCAGCGTTCAAAGACCCCTCCTAAACACTGAAGCTTTCTTT
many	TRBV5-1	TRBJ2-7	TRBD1	CASSLVSGGSHEQYF	TGCGCCAGCAGCTTGGTGTCAGGGGGATCCCACGAGCAGTACTTC
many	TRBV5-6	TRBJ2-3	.	CASSLAPGSPPSTQYF	TGTGCCAGCAGCTTGGCGCCAGGTTCCCCGCCAAGTACGCAGTATTTT
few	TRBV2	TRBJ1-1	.	CASKGQIGPSEAFF	TGTGCCAGCAAAGGGCAGATTGGACCCTCTGAAGCTTTCTTT
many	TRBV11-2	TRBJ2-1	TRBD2	CASSLDLREGAYNEQFF	TGTGCCAGCAGCTTAGATCTGCGGGAGGGTGCCTACAATGAGCAGTTCTTC
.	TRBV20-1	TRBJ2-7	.	CSAMTPNTYEQYF	TGCAGTGCTATGACACCGAATACCTACGAGCAGTACTTC
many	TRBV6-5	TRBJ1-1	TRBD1	CASRTGLPSNTEAFF	TGTGCCAGCCGGACAGGACTACCGTCGAACACTGAAGCTTTCTTT
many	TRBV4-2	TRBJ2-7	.	CASSQDMAHEQYF	TGTGCCAGCAGCCAAGATATGGCGCACGAGCAGTACTTC
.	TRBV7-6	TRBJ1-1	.	CASRPRDQNTEAFF	TGTGCCAGCAGACCCCGGGACCAGAACACTGAAGCTTTCTTT
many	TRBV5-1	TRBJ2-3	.	CASSLASGRGDTQYF	TGCGCCAGCAGCTTGGCCTCAGGTCGGGGGGATACGCAGTATTTT
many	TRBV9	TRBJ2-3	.	CASSVGPSTDTQYF	TGTGCCAGCAGCGTAGGCCCAAGCACAGATACGCAGTATTTT
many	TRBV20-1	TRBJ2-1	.	CSAFRTGSDYNEQFF	TGCAGTGCTTTTCGTACAGGTTCGGACTACAATGAGCAGTTCTTC
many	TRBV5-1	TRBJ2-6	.	CASSLLSGANVLTF	TGCGCCAGCAGCTTACTCTCTGGGGCCAACGTCCTGACTTTC
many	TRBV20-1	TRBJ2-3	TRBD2	CSASRTSGRMADTQYF	TGCAGTGCTTCCCGGACTAGCGGGAGAATGGCAGATACGCAGTATTTT
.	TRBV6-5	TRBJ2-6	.	CASRRGANVLTF	TGTGCCAGCAGGAGGGGGGCCAACGTCCTGACTTTC
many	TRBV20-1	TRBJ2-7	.	CSASNRVSSEQYF	TGCAGTGCTAGTAACAGGGTGTCGTCCGAGCAGTACTTC
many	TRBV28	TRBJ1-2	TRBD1	CASNNDRGSYGYTF	TGTGCCAGCAACAACGACAGGGGCAGCTATGGCTACACCTTC
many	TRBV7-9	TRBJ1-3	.	CASSFRNTIYF	TGTGCCAGCAGCTTTAGAAACACCATATATTTT
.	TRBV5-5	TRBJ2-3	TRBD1	CASSLGDREDTQYF	TGTGCCAGCAGCTTGGGGGACAGGGAAGATACGCAGTATTTT
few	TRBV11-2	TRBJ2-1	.	CASSFSSETRDNEQFF	TGTGCCAGCAGCTTCTCCAGCGAGACCCGGGACAATGAGCAGTTCTTC
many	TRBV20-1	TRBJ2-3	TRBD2	CSARAGTSGSWEDTQYF	TGCAGTGCTAGAGCCGGGACTAGCGGGAGTTGGGAAGATACGCAGTATTTT
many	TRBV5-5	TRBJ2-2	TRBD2	CASSGGLAGLTGELFF	TGTGCCAGCAGCGGGGGACTAGCGGGACTCACCGGGGAGCTGTTTTTT
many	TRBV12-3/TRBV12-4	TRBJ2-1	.	CASSSVGAEQFF	TGTGCCAGCAGCTCAGTCGGGGCTGAGCAGTTCTTC
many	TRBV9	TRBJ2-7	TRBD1	CASSVEGQGDYEQYF	TGTGCCAGCAGCGTAGAGGGACAGGGGGACTACGAGCAGTACTTC
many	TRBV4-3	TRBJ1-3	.	CASSQDPGSGNTIYF	TGCGCCAGCAGCCAAGACCCGGGTTCTGGAAACACCATATATTTT
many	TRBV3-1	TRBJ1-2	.	CASSQEYGDTLLLFANYGYTF	TGTGCCAGCAGCCAAGAATATGGGGACACCTTGCTCCTTTTTGCTAACTATGGCTACACCTTC
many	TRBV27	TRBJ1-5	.	CASSLDGIQPQHF	TGTGCCAGCAGTTTAGACGGGATACAGCCCCAGCATTTT
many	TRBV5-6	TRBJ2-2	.	CASSLGHTTGELFF	TGTGCCAGCAGCTTAGGCCACACCACCGGGGAGCTGTTTTTT
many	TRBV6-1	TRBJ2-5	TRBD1	CASSKNRGSETQYF	TGTGCCAGCTCAAAGAACAGGGGAAGTGAGACCCAGTACTTC
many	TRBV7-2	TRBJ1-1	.	CASSLGQTAFF	TGTGCCAGCAGCCTAGGACAGACGGCTTTCTTT
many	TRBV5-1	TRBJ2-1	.	CASSLEIGEQFF	TGCGCCAGCAGCTTGGAAATTGGTGAGCAGTTCTTC
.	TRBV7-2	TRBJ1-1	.	CASSLSGDVRFSEAFF	TGTGCCAGCAGCCTCTCAGGGGACGTACGCTTTTCTGAAGCTTTCTTT
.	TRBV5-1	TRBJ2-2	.	CASSPLIRVGTGELFF	TGCGCCAGCAGCCCCCTGATTCGGGTGGGCACCGGGGAGCTGTTTTTT
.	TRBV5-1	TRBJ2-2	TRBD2	CASSIRLAGSTGELFF	TGCGCCAGCAGCATCCGACTAGCGGGGTCCACCGGGGAGCTGTTTTTT
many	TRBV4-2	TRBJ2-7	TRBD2	CASSPGVAGGPKGSYEQYF	TGTGCCAGCAGCCCGGGCGTAGCGGGAGGGCCGAAAGGGTCCTACGAGCAGTACTTC
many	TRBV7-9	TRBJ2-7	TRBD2	CASSLTSSGGYEQYF	TGTGCCAGCAGCTTAACGTCTAGCGGGGGGTACGAGCAGTACTTC
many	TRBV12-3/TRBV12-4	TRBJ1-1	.	CASKENGGVGNTEAFF	TGTGCCAGCAAGGAGAACGGGGGCGTGGGGAACACTGAAGCTTTCTTT
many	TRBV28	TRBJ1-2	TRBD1	CASSFGTGGINYGYTF	TGTGCCAGCAGTTTCGGGACAGGAGGGATCAACTATGGCTACACCTTC
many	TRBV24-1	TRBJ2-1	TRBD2	CATSDLNSGSSYNEQFF	TGTGCCACCAGTGATTTGAACAGCGGGAGCTCCTACAATGAGCAGTTCTTC
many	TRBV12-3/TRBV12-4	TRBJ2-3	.	CASSFGDRHTDTQYF	TGTGCCAGCAGTTTTGGGGACCGGCATACAGATACGCAGTATTTT
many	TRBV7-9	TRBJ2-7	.	CASSLEVAGRSYEQYF	TGTGCCAGCAGCTTAGAGGTGGCAGGGCGAAGCTACGAGCAGTACTTC
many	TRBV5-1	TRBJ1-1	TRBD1	CASSSSDRGETEAFF	TGCGCCAGCAGCTCATCGGACAGGGGGGAAACTGAAGCTTTCTTT
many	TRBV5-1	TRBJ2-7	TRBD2	CASSLPAGGSYEQYF	TGCGCCAGCAGCTTACCAGCGGGAGGATCCTACGAGCAGTACTTC
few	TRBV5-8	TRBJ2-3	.	CASSFDRGDTQYF	TGTGCCAGCAGCTTCGACCGGGGCGATACGCAGTATTTT
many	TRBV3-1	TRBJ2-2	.	CASNHRVTGELFF	TGTGCCAGCAATCACAGGGTGACCGGGGAGCTGTTTTTT
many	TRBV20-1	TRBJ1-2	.	CSARSVNYGYTF	TGCAGTGCTAGATCCGTGAACTATGGCTACACCTTC
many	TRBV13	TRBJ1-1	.	CASSRGRPNTEAFF	TGTGCCAGCAGCCGGGGACGCCCGAACACTGAAGCTTTCTTT
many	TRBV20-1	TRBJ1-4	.	CSATGGGIGEKLFF	TGCAGTGCGACCGGCGGGGGGATTGGGGAAAAACTGTTTTTT
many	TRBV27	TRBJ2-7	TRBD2	CASSRLPTSGRPEQYF	TGTGCCAGCAGTCGGCTGCCGACTAGCGGGAGGCCCGAGCAGTACTTC
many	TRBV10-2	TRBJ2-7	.	CASSETPYEQYF	TGCGCCAGCAGTGAGACCCCCTACGAGCAGTACTTC
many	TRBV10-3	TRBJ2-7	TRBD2	CAAGDWTSGNGEQYF	TGTGCCGCGGGGGATTGGACTAGCGGGAACGGGGAGCAGTACTTC
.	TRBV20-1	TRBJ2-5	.	CSARPWVPQETQYF	TGCAGTGCTAGACCTTGGGTCCCGCAAGAGACCCAGTACTTC
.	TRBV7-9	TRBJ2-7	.	CASSLASFSEQYF	TGTGCCAGCAGCTTAGCGTCCTTTAGCGAGCAGTACTTC
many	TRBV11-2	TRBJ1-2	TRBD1	CASSLDRTGGYGYTF	TGTGCCAGCAGCTTAGATAGGACAGGCGGATATGGCTACACCTTC
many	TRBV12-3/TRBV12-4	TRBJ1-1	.	CASRPSIGTEAFF	TGTGCCAGCAGGCCTTCGATCGGGACTGAAGCTTTCTTT
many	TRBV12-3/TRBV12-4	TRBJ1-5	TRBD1	CASSFDRVGGQPQHF	TGTGCCAGCAGCTTCGACAGGGTGGGGGGTCAGCCCCAGCATTTT
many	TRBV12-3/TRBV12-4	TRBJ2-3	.	CASSLGPSTDTQYF	TGTGCCAGCAGTTTAGGGCCTAGCACAGATACGCAGTATTTT